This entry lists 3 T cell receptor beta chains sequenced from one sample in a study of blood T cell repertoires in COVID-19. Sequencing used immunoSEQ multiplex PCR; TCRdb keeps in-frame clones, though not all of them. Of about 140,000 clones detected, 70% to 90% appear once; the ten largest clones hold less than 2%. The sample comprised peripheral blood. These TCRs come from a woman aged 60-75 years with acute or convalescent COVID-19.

As DNA, the CDR3 is TGTGCCAGCTCACCACCGACAGCTTATGGCTACACCTTC. The encoded protein is CASSPPTAYGYTF. The chain is built from TRBV18 and TRBJ1-2, with D possibly TRBD1 on 5 matching bases. Looked up from germline, CDR1 is KGHSH and CDR2 is LQKENI. The CDR3 length is 13 residues. Between the trimmed V and J ends, which lost 0 bases and 5 bases, there was a span of 7 bases.

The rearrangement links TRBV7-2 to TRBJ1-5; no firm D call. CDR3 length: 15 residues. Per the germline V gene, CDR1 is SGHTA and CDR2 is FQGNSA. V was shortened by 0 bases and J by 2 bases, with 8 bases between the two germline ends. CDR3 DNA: TGTGCCAGCAGCTTAGCCGTCGGGGGCAATCAGCCCCAGCATTTT. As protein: CASSLAVGGNQPQHF. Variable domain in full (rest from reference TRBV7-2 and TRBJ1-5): GAGVSQSPSNKVTEKGKDVELRCDPISGHTALYWYRQSLGQGLEFLIYFQGNSAPDKSGLPSDRFSAERTGGSVSTLTIQRTQQEDSAVYLCASSLAVGGNQPQHFGDGTRLSIL.

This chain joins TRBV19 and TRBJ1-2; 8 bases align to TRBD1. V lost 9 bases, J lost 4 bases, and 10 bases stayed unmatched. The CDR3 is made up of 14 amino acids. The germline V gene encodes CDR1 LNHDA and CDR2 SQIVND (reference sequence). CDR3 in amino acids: CASSETGDSYGYTF. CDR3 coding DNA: TGTGCCAGCAGTGAGACAGGGGATAGCTATGGCTACACCTTC.